Listed below are T cell receptor beta chains from one sample, sequenced in a study of T cell responses to AZD1222 COVID-19 vaccine. The protocol was immunoSEQ multiplex PCR, while the TCRdb copy is restricted to in-frame clones and leaves out a portion. The sample carries over 85,000 clones, 88% recorded once. The source material was peripheral blood, sampled on day 0 of AZD1222 vaccination. The receptors come from an adult in good health. The CDR3 runs from the conserved cysteine through the conserved F or W. Fields, in order: J gene, V gene, clone size, CDR3 protein. Size is omitted from some rows. Given values are once, few, many or a class for expanded clones.

J gene: TRBJ2-7
V gene: TRBV29-1
clone size: once
CDR3 protein: CSVQQEYEQYF

J gene: TRBJ1-3
V gene: TRBV11-2
clone size: few
CDR3 protein: CASSLDTLNTIYF

J gene: TRBJ1-2
V gene: TRBV6-5
clone size: -
CDR3 protein: CASTDGGAPNYGYTF

J gene: TRBJ2-2
V gene: TRBV5-1
clone size: -
CDR3 protein: CASSLASDVGELFF

J gene: TRBJ1-3
V gene: TRBV27
clone size: -
CDR3 protein: CASSFRQGWAGNTIYF

J gene: TRBJ2-2
V gene: TRBV24-1
clone size: -
CDR3 protein: CATSEHPGLGTPGELFF

J gene: TRBJ1-1
V gene: TRBV6-1
clone size: -
CDR3 protein: CASSEAPDSLNTEAFF

J gene: TRBJ1-4
V gene: TRBV3-1/TRBV3-2
clone size: -
CDR3 protein: CASSSGTSTTNEKLFF

J gene: TRBJ1-2
V gene: TRBV7-2
clone size: -
CDR3 protein: CASSRSQTKRYGYTF

J gene: TRBJ1-1
V gene: TRBV30
clone size: -
CDR3 protein: CAWSVTGTEAFF

J gene: TRBJ1-2
V gene: TRBV5-1
clone size: once
CDR3 protein: CASSLVPDYGYTF

J gene: TRBJ1-5
V gene: TRBV10-3
clone size: -
CDR3 protein: CAISEGQGGQPQHF

J gene: TRBJ1-3
V gene: TRBV5-6
clone size: -
CDR3 protein: CASSLWATHSGNTIYF

J gene: TRBJ2-1
V gene: TRBV7-6
clone size: -
CDR3 protein: CASSPSSGGAAEQFF

J gene: TRBJ1-1
V gene: TRBV6-5
clone size: -
CDR3 protein: CASRDSRDGTEAFF

J gene: TRBJ1-2
V gene: TRBV27
clone size: -
CDR3 protein: CASSPHQGGGYTF

J gene: TRBJ1-2
V gene: TRBV5-6
clone size: -
CDR3 protein: CASSSTNNYGYTF

J gene: TRBJ1-1
V gene: TRBV5-8
clone size: -
CDR3 protein: CASSRLSRLTGTSANTEAFF

J gene: TRBJ1-3
V gene: TRBV7-8
clone size: -
CDR3 protein: CASSLGGSNTIYF

J gene: TRBJ2-3
V gene: TRBV6-1
clone size: -
CDR3 protein: CASSVTRTGLVSDTQYF